These 32 T cell receptor beta chains came from one sample sequenced in a study of T cells in Graves' hyperthyroidism and ophthalmopathy. The investigators amplified TCR beta CDR3 regions from RNA transcripts. A first-round RT-PCR of the TCR CDR3 used the HTBI primer set. TCRdb ran MiXCR on the multiplex PCR reads and lists one entry per CDR3 protein. The data contain more than 500,000 distinct CDR3 sequences, 14% to 15% of them seen just once; the ten biggest clones take up roughly 4.3%. Sequencing was performed on blood. The receptors shown here come from a middle-aged woman with Graves' ophthalmopathy.

This clonotype was seen repeatedly, ten times or more. CDR3 in amino acids: CASSYDQREGYEQYF. The CDR3 DNA reads as TGTGCCAGCAGTTACGATCAGCGGGAGGGTTACGAGCAGTACTTC. The rearrangement joins TRBV6-5 to TRBJ2-7, with 10 bases that match TRBD2. Germline V CDR1 and CDR2: MNHEY, SVGAGI. CDR3 size: 15 residues. V trimming: 2 bases; J trimming: 4 bases; junction bases outside the gene matches: 5.

This rearrangement joins TRBV24-1 to TRBJ1-5; D gene ambiguous. Trimming stripped 3 bases from V and 7 bases from J, with 9 bases between. This CDR3 has 13 residues. Germline V gene data show CDR1 as KGHDR and CDR2 as SFDVKD. The CDR3 DNA reads TGTGCCACCAGTGATACGTTGGGACAGCCCCAGCATTTT. This codes for CATSDTLGQPQHF.

This clonotype was counted between two and nine times. The rearrangement joins TRBV11-2 to TRBJ1-3; tentative D call: TRBD1 (5 bases). This CDR3 has 13 amino acids. In germline, CDR1 is SGHAT, CDR2 FQNNGV. Trimming left V 5 bases short and J 7 bases short, with 12 bases between. CDR3 sequence reads: CASSRGHLNTIYF. CDR3 nucleotides: TGTGCCAGCAGCCGTGGACATCTGAACACCATATATTTT.

This clonotype was observed at least ten times. This chain joins TRBV18 and TRBJ2-5, with a tentative D call TRBD1 (5 bases). The CDR3 has 13 residues. V lost 3 bases to trimming and J lost 5 bases, with 10 bases between them. Germline values: CDR1 KGHSH, CDR2 LQKENI. The CDR3 reads CASSPDSHETQYF. CDR3 bases: TGTGCCAGCTCACCTGACAGCCACGAGACCCAGTACTTC.

This sequence joins TRBV5-4 and TRBJ2-2, with D maybe TRBD1 (6 bases). This CDR3 is 16 amino acids long. V lost 1 base and J lost 1, with 11 bases in between. Germline V gene sequence: CDR1 SGHNT, CDR2 YYREEE (reference sequence). CDR3 sequence reads: CASSLNRAVNTGELFF. The CDR3 region has the DNA TGTGCCAGCAGCTTGAACAGGGCCGTGAACACCGGGGAGCTGTTTTTT.

In its sample, this clonotype was seen many times. This sequence joins TRBV12-3 or TRBV12-4 and TRBJ1-2; 8 bases align to TRBD1. The CDR3 totals 13 residues. The J segment lost 5 bases and the V segment lost 7 bases, leaving 6 bases of the junction unmatched. CDR3 DNA sequence: TGTGCCAGCACAGGACAGGGCCGGTATGGCTACACCTTC. Residues: CASTGQGRYGYTF.

This clonotype was detected ten times or more. The gene calls are TRBV4-2 and TRBJ1-5; D gene ambiguous. The germline CDR1 and CDR2 sequences are LGHNA and YNFKEQ. The V end lost 0 bases, the J end lost 7 bases, and 10 bases lay between the germline ends. The CDR3 consists of 14 residues. The CDR3 coding sequence is TGTGCCAGCAGCCAAGATGGGGAGGGACAGCCCCAGCATTTT. Its translation: CASSQDGEGQPQHF.

This clonotype was counted ten times or more. The chain joins TRBV27 to TRBJ2-2, with D unresolved. The CDR3 extends over 13 amino acids. CDR1 and CDR2 (germline): MNHEY, SMNVEV (reference sequence). Trimming left V 3 bases short and J 5 bases short, with 7 bases between. The DNA for the CDR3 is TGTGCCAGCAGTTTTTGGGGTACCGGGGAGCTGTTTTTT. This encodes CASSFWGTGELFF.

Many counts were recorded for this clonotype. The rearrangement links TRBV7-8 to TRBJ1-1; 7 nucleotides align to TRBD1. V was pared by 5 bases and J by 5 bases, with 14 bases of the junction left unmatched. In germline, CDR1 is SGHVS, CDR2 FQNEAQ. This CDR3 spans 16 amino acids. CDR3 in amino acids: CASSNHKQGRGTEAFF. The CDR3 DNA reads as TGTGCCAGCAGCAACCATAAACAGGGGCGCGGGACTGAAGCTTTCTTT.

This clonotype was seen repeatedly, ten times or more. The chain has TRBV6-2 or TRBV6-3 and TRBJ2-7; 12 positions agree with TRBD1. The V and J ends lost 6 bases and 6 bases, in that order; junction bases with no gene match: 6. CDR3 length equals 14 residues. Germline-derived CDR1 and CDR2 are MNHEY and SVGEGT. In nucleotides, the CDR3 is TGTGCCAGCAGCACCGGGACAGGGGGCCTCGAGCAGTACTTC. Protein: CASSTGTGGLEQYF.

This chain links TRBV6-1 with TRBJ2-7, with TRBD1 as a possible D gene (6 bases). Germline V lookup: CDR1 MNHNS, CDR2 SASEGT. CDR3 length: 13 residues. V was trimmed by 6 bases and J by 3 bases, leaving 12 bases between them. The CDR3 here is CASSWDTIYEQYF. CDR3 coding DNA: TGTGCCAGCAGCTGGGACACAATCTACGAGCAGTACTTC.

The table lists this clonotype with many counts. The CDR3 coding sequence is TGTGCCAGCAGTGGACAGGGAGTAGAGACCCAGTACTTC. This sequence encodes CASSGQGVETQYF. The chain employs TRBV6-1 and TRBJ2-5; TRBD1 matches at 7 bases. The ends lost 4 bases at V and 4 bases at J; junction bases unmatched: 3. This CDR3 region has 13 residues. Germline loops: CDR1 MNHNS, CDR2 SASEGT.

The chain employs TRBV6-1 and TRBJ2-7, with 14 bases that match TRBD2. The trim removed 6 bases at V and 3 bases at J, leaving 10 bases unmatched. Germline CDR1 and CDR2: MNHNS and SASEGT. The CDR3 length is 17 residues. This chain's CDR3 is CASRRGGLAGEGYEQYF. CDR3 bases: TGTGCCAGCAGGAGAGGGGGACTAGCGGGAGAGGGCTACGAGCAGTACTTC.

J is TRBJ1-5 and V is TRBV6-2 or TRBV6-3; the D gene is possibly TRBD1 (5 bases). This CDR3 is 17 amino acids long. V was clipped by 3 bases and J by 2 bases, with 17 bases between them. Germline CDR1 is MNHEY and CDR2 is SVGEGT. The CDR3 DNA follows: TGTGCCAGCAGTTATGTCGGCGGGGCCGGGGGCAATCAGCCCCAGCATTTT. It is translated as CASSYVGGAGGNQPQHF.

This clonotype came up a few times. The V call is TRBV7-2, the J call TRBJ1-2; the match to TRBD1 covers 12 bases. The CDR3 contains 14 residues. The V and J ends lost 5 bases and 7 bases, in that order; junction bases with no gene match: 5. Germline V gene sequence: CDR1 SGHTA, CDR2 FQGNSA. DNA of the CDR3: TGTGCCAGCAGCACGGGACAGGGGGCTGCTGGCTACACCTTC. Its translation: CASSTGQGAAGYTF.

This clonotype has only a few counts. DNA for the CDR3: TGCAGCGCCTCCCCCACGGGACAGGGCTATTACGAGCAGTACTTC. As protein: CSASPTGQGYYEQYF. This chain joins TRBV29-1 and TRBJ2-7; 9 bases line up with TRBD1. The CDR3 is 15 residues long. The J segment lost 4 bases and the V segment lost 7 bases, leaving 14 bases of the junction unmatched. Germline lookup yields CDR1 SQVTM and CDR2 ANQGSEA.

This clonotype was seen ten or more times. One junction end disagrees with the germline gene, perhaps due to a read error. The CDR3, as DNA: TGTGCCAGCAGCCAGGACGGCAATCAGCCCCAGCATTTT. This gives the protein CASSQDGNQPQHF. The rearrangement joins TRBV4-3 to TRBJ1-5; D gene unclear. The CDR3 is 13 residues long. The germline CDR1 and CDR2 sequences are LGHNA and YSLEER.

This clonotype appeared many times. The chain uses TRBV6-2 or TRBV6-3 and TRBJ1-5; 8 nucleotides agree with TRBD1. This CDR3 contains 17 residues. Germline lookup yields CDR1 MNHEY and CDR2 SVGEGT. The V and J ends lost 3 bases and 3 bases, in that order; junction bases with no gene match: 10. The CDR3 region is CASSYRYGQGVNQPQHF. As DNA, the CDR3 is TGTGCCAGCAGTTATCGTTACGGACAGGGTGTCAATCAGCCCCAGCATTTT.

This chain uses TRBV12-3 or TRBV12-4 with TRBJ2-7; 8 nucleotides align to TRBD1. The CDR3 consists of 16 residues. Trimming cost V 5 bases and J 2 bases; bases outside gene matches: 11. Here the CDR3 DNA reads TGTGCCAGCAGTCCACCCGGGACAGGTTTCACCTACGAGCAGTACTTC. This encodes CASSPPGTGFTYEQYF.

The rearrangement links TRBV7-2 to TRBJ2-7; D not certain. V lost 1 base to trimming and J lost 0 bases, with 10 bases between them. Per germline, CDR1 SGHTA and CDR2 FQGNSA. This CDR3 contains 15 residues. The CDR3: CASSLVTDSSYEQYF. The CDR3 nucleotides read TGTGCCAGCAGCTTAGTAACGGATAGCTCCTACGAGCAGTACTTC.

This clonotype was observed at least ten times. This chain uses TRBV20-1 with TRBJ1-1; 7 bases align to TRBD1. Trimming removed 0 bases from V and 1 base from J; junction bases left unmatched: 8. This CDR3 region has 16 residues. Germline lookup yields CDR1 DFQATT and CDR2 SNEGSKA (reference sequence). CDR3 DNA sequence: TGCAGTGCTAGAGATCGAAGACAGGGTCAGAACACTGAAGCTTTCTTT. Translated: CSARDRRQGQNTEAFF.

CDR3 region: CASSLKDRGPTGANVLTF. CDR3 in DNA: TGTGCCAGCAGCTTAAAGGACAGGGGCCCAACTGGGGCCAACGTCCTGACTTTC. The chain recombines TRBV11-1 with TRBJ2-6; 9 positions agree with TRBD1. The CDR3 is 18 amino acids. Germline CDR1 is SGHAT and CDR2 is FQDESV (reference sequence). V lost 2 bases, J lost 2 bases, and 7 bases stayed unmatched.

At least ten counts were recorded for this clonotype. The chain employs TRBV28 and TRBJ2-1, with 7 bases that match TRBD2. The CDR3 runs to 17 residues. Germline V gene sequence: CDR1 MDHEN, CDR2 SYDVKM. V shed 6 bases and J 3 bases; nucleotides not matched to a gene: 14. The DNA of the CDR3 is TGTGCCAGCAGCTTAGTCCGGGACTACGTCTTCTACAATGAGCAGTTCTTC. Protein sequence: CASSLVRDYVFYNEQFF.

This clonotype was recorded a few times. The chain links TRBV10-3 to TRBJ2-7, with a possible D match to TRBD1 (6 bases). Germline loops: CDR1 ENHRY, CDR2 SYGVKD. The CDR3 is 13 amino acids. Trimming took 6 bases from V and 3 from J, leaving 12 bases between them. The CDR3 reads CAIREQQGYEQYF. CDR3 DNA sequence: TGTGCCATCAGGGAGCAACAGGGCTACGAGCAGTACTTC.

This clonotype was seen ten or more times. This chain uses TRBV29-1 with TRBJ1-1; 7 bases align to TRBD1. The length of the CDR3 is 14 residues. CDR1 is SQVTM and CDR2 is ANQGSEA in the germline V gene. The trim removed 1 base at V and 1 base at J, leaving 3 bases unmatched. The CDR3: CSVEGDRENTEAFF. The CDR3 DNA follows: TGCAGCGTTGAAGGAGACAGGGAGAACACTGAAGCTTTCTTT.

This clonotype was counted at least ten times. The J gene is TRBJ2-7, the V gene TRBV28, with D perhaps TRBD2 (5 bases). The germline V gene has CDR1 MDHEN and CDR2 SYDVKM. With 3 bases removed from V and 7 bases from J, the gap between germline ends came to 10 bases. CDR3 length equals 12 residues. CDR3 loop: CASSFPAGEQYF. As DNA, the CDR3 is TGTGCCAGCAGTTTCCCTGCGGGTGAGCAGTACTTC.

Ten or more counts support this clonotype. J is TRBJ2-7 and V is TRBV7-3; TRBD2 aligns across 11 bases. J lost 6 bases, V lost 3 bases, and 13 bases had no gene match. The CDR3 covers 17 residues. From germline, CDR1 is SGHTA and CDR2 FQGTGA. In DNA form, the CDR3 reads TGTGCCAGCAGCTTCCTCGACCTACTAGCGGGAGTGAGCGAGCAGTACTTC. Translated, it gives CASSFLDLLAGVSEQYF.

This clonotype occurred many times. The chain links TRBV6-2 or TRBV6-3 to TRBJ1-2; 10 bases fit TRBD1. Trimming took 2 bases from V and 4 from J; bases not matched to a gene: 4. The CDR3 is 15 amino acids. The germline V gene has CDR1 MNHEY and CDR2 SVGEGT. The DNA for the CDR3 is TGTGCCAGCAGTTACCCCAGGGACAGGGGCTATGGCTACACCTTC. It specifies CASSYPRDRGYGYTF.

Regarding this clonotype: One junction end disagrees with the germline gene, perhaps due to a read error. This rearrangement joins TRBV7-2 to TRBJ2-5; 7 bases are shared with TRBD2. This CDR3 comprises 16 residues. Looked up from germline, CDR1 is SGHTA and CDR2 is FQGNSA. CDR3 sequence: CASSQTIGLVGETQYF. Written as DNA, the CDR3 is TGCGCCAGCAGCCAAACTATCGGACTAGTCGGAGAGACCCAGTACTTC.

On this clonotype itself: This may be a read error, as it is one base from a much larger clone. The chain recombines TRBV2 with TRBJ2-7, with D unresolved. The CDR3 runs 13 residues. The V gene's germline CDR1 is SNHLY and CDR2 FYNNEI. The CDR3 sequence is CSSSERKNHEQYF. Here the CDR3 DNA reads TGTTCCAGCAGTGAGAGGAAAAACCACGAGCAGTACTTC.

At least ten counts were recorded for this clonotype. The chain combines TRBV18 with TRBJ2-5; 7 bases align to TRBD1. The CDR3 loop spans 14 amino acids. CDR1 and CDR2 (germline): KGHSH, LQKENI. V shed 4 bases, J shed 4 bases, and the junction held 6 bases outside the gene matches. The CDR3 region is CASSLWTGAETQYF. The CDR3 coding sequence is TGTGCCAGCTCACTTTGGACAGGAGCAGAGACCCAGTACTTC.

This rearrangement joins TRBV6-2 or TRBV6-3 to TRBJ2-5; the match to TRBD1 covers 7 bases. There are 14 residues in the CDR3. Germline lookup yields CDR1 MNHEY and CDR2 SVGEGT. Trimming at V came to 4 bases and at J to 4 bases, leaving 6 bases not matched to a gene. CDR3 sequence (DNA): TGTGCCAGCAGTTCCCGGACAGGACCAGAGACCCAGTACTTC. Translating it yields CASSSRTGPETQYF.